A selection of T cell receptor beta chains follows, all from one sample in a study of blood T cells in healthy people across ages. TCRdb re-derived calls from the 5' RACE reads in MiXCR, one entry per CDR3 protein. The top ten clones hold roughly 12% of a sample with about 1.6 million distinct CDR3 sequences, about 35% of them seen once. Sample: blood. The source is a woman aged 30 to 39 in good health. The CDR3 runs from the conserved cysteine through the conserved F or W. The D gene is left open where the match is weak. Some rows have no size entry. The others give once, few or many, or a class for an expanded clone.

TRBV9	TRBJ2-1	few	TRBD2	TGTGCCAGCAGCGCTAGACTAGCGGCCGCGGGCGAGCAGTTCTTC	CASSARLAAAGEQFF
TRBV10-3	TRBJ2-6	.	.	TGTGCCATCAGTGGCTCACGGGGGTCTGGGGCCAACGTCCCGACTTTC	CAISGSRGSGANVPTF
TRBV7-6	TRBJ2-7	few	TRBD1	TGTGCCAGCAGCTCCCGGACAGGGTACGCCGAGCAGTACTTC	CASSSRTGYAEQYF
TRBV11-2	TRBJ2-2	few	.	TGTGCCAGCAGCTTTACGGATCGGACGGCCCCGCTGGGGGAGCTGTTTTTT	CASSFTDRTAPLGELFF
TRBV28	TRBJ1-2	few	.	TGTGCCAGCAGTTTATTTGGAGAAAAACGCTATGGCTACACCTTC	CASSLFGEKRYGYTF
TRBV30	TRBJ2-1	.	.	TGTGCCTGGAGCCGAGGGGGGAGCTCCTACAATGAGCAGTTCTTC	CAWSRGGSSYNEQFF
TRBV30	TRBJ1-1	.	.	TGTGCCTGGAGCGCTCGGGACTATGACACTGAAGCTTTCTTT	CAWSARDYDTEAFF
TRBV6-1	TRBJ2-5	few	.	TGTGCCAGCAGTGAAGTTGGGGGTTTAAGAGAGACCCAGTACTTC	CASSEVGGLRETQYF
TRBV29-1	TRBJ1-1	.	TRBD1	TGCAGCGTCGACAGGGGCATGGACACTGAAGCTTTCTTT	CSVDRGMDTEAFF
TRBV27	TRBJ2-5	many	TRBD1	TGTGCCAGCAGTTGGACAGGGGAGACCCAGTACTTC	CASSWTGETQYF
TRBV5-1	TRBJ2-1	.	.	TGCGCCAGCAGCGGGGGCAGGGTGTCCTACAATGAGCAGTTCTTC	CASSGGRVSYNEQFF
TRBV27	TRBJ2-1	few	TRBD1	TGTGCCAGCAGAAATCGACAGGGGGCAGGGGACCACAATGAGCAGTTCTTC	CASRNRQGAGDHNEQFF
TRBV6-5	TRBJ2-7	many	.	TGTGCCAGCGGTACACGCTACGAGCAGTACTTC	CASGTRYEQYF
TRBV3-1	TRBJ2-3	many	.	TGCGCCAGCAGCCAAGGACTAGATACGCAGTATTTT	CASSQGLDTQYF
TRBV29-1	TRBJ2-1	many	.	TGCAGCGCCAGGGGCGTTCTACCGGGGCATGAGCAGTTCTTC	CSARGVLPGHEQFF
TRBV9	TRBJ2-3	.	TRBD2	TGTGCCAGCAGCGCCTGGGACTACAGCACAGATACGCAGTATTTT	CASSAWDYSTDTQYF
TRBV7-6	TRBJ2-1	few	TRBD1	TGTGCCAGCAGCTTAGCGGGGAGGACAGGGGTTAATGAGCAGTTCTTC	CASSLAGRTGVNEQFF
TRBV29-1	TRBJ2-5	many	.	TGCAGCGTGGGGACGGGTAAAGAGACCCAGTACTTC	CSVGTGKETQYF